The clone carrying this T cell receptor beta chain has just a few counts. TCRdb ran MiXCR on the 5' RACE reads and lists one entry per CDR3 protein. This table has 350,000 to 450,000 distinct CDR3 sequences, approximately 19% appearing once. The entry originates in a study of T cells after yellow fever vaccination. For the study at large: The authors prepared low-cell-number fractions using SMART-Seq v4 Ultra Low Input.

The germline V and J ends were trimmed by 5 bases and 1 base, with 11 bases remaining between them. Looked up from germline, CDR1 is MNHEY and CDR2 is SVGEGT. The CDR3 sequence is 14 residues long. Material: PBMCs, obtained before the yellow fever booster vaccination. This sequence was found in a man between 18 and 29 years old who received the YFV17D yellow fever vaccine. This chain uses TRBV6-2 or TRBV6-3 with TRBJ1-2; no firm D call. The CDR3 sequence is CASSTPGVNYGYTF. CDR3 sequence (DNA): TGTGCCAGCAGTACTCCGGGCGTTAACTATGGCTACACCTTC.